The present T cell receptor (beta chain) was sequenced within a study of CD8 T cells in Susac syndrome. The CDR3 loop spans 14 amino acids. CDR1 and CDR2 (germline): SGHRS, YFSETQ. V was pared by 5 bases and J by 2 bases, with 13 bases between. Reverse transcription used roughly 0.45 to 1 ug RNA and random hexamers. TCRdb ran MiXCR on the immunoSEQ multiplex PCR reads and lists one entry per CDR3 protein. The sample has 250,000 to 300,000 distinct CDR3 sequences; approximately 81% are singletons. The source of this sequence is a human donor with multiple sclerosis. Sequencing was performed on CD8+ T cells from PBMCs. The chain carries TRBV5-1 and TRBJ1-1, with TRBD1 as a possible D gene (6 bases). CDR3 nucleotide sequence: TGCGCCAGCAGTACCCAGGGGAGAAACACTGAAGCTTTCTTT. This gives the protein CASSTQGRNTEAFF. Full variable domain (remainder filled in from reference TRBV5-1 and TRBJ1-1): KAGVTQTPRYLIKTRGQQVTLSCSPISGHRSVSWYQQTPGQGLQFLFEYFSETQRNKGNFPGRFSGRQFSNSRSEMNVSTLELGDSALYLCASSTQGRNTEAFFGQGTRLTVV.